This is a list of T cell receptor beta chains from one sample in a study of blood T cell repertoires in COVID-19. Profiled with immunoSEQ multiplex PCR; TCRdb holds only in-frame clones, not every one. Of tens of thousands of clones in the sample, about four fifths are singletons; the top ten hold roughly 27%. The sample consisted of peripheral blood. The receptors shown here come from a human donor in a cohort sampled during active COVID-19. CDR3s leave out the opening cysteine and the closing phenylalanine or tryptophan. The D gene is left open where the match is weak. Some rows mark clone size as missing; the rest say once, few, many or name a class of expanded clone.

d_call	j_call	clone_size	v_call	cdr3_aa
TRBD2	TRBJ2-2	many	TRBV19	ASSAGLAGGPKTGELF
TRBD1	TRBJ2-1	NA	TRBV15	ATSAGTGGQF
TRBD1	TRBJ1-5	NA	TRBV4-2	ASSQDGTGRQPQH
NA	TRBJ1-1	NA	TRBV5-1	ASSFQTTVTEAF
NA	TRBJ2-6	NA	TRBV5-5	ASSIRRGSGANVLT
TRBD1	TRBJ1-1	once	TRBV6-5	ASSYGQGTEAF
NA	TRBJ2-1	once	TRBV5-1	ASSLTPGFYNEQF
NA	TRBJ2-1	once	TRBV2	ASSDRISYNEQF
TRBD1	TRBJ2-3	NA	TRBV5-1	ASSATTDRVNWDTQY
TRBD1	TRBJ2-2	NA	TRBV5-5	ASSVSGTGIPGELF